These 9 T cell receptor beta chains were all obtained from the same sample, sequenced in a study of T-cell reconstitution after alpha-beta-depleted transplantation in children. Unique molecular identifiers were incorporated during preparation of the TCRbeta library. TCRdb analysed the PCR reads with MiXCR anew, one entry per CDR3 protein. In the table there are hundreds of thousands of distinct CDR3 sequences, roughly 13% of which are singletons. Sequences were derived from PBMCs, sampled before TCRalphabeta/CD19-depleted stem cell transplant. These receptors originate from a girl aged 2 to 10 with congenital amegakaryocytic thrombocytopenia, due to receive a stem cell transplant.

The table lists this clonotype with many counts. The chain joins TRBV7-2 to TRBJ2-7; 10 bases agree with TRBD2. The junction had 5 bases not matched to a gene; V was cut back by 1 base and J by 2 bases. This CDR3 is 16 amino acids long. The germline gives CDR1 SGHTA, CDR2 FQGNSA. CDR3 sequence (DNA): TGTGCCAGCAGCTTAGAGGGGACTAGCGTACCCTACGAGCAGTACTTC. Protein product: CASSLEGTSVPYEQYF.

The table lists this clonotype with a few counts. V is TRBV20-1 and J is TRBJ2-1; TRBD1 aligns across 9 bases. This CDR3 contains 15 residues. V lost 5 bases and J lost 8; bases outside the gene matches: 13. Germline-derived CDR1 and CDR2 are DFQATT and SNEGSKA (reference sequence). The CDR3 DNA reads TGCAGTGCTGCCTCCGGGACAGGGTCACTTCATGAGCAGTTCTTC. Translating gives CSAASGTGSLHEQFF.

The rearrangement joins TRBV5-1 to TRBJ2-7; D unclear. V lost 0 bases and J 3 bases, leaving 22 bases between the germline ends. The CDR3 has 18 residues. Germline CDR1 reads SGHRS; CDR2 reads YFSETQ. CDR3 in DNA: TGCGCCAGCAGCTTGGCAACCCGGAGATTTCGAGAGGACTACGAGCAGTACTTC. Protein: CASSLATRRFREDYEQYF.

This clonotype was found many times. V and J are TRBV20-1 and TRBJ2-7, with a possible D match to TRBD2 (6 bases). V dropped 0 bases and J dropped 0 bases, with 15 bases sitting between them. This CDR3 has 16 residues. The germline gives CDR1 DFQATT, CDR2 SNEGSKA (reference sequence). CDR3 coding DNA: TGCAGTGCTAGAGATAAGCGGGTTTCGAGCTCCTACGAGCAGTACTTC. This translates into CSARDKRVSSSYEQYF.

This clonotype was observed many times. The chain links TRBV7-3 to TRBJ2-3, with D unresolved. Between the trimmed V and J ends, which lost 5 bases and 4 bases, there was a span of 13 bases. The V gene's germline CDR1 is SGHTA and CDR2 FQGTGA. The length of the CDR3 is 14 residues. The DNA for the CDR3 is TGTGCCAGCAGCCCCTTGGGTGCGGCAGATACGCAGTATTTT. Its protein product is CASSPLGAADTQYF.

This chain's CDR3 is CACPGQGPHEQYF. The DNA for the CDR3 is TGTGCCTGTCCGGGACAGGGGCCCCACGAGCAGTACTTC. This chain joins TRBV30 and TRBJ2-7, with 10 bases lining up with TRBD1. The CDR3 totals 13 residues. V gave up 6 bases and J gave up 5 bases; unmatched junction bases: 7. CDR1 GTSNPN and CDR2 SVGIG come from the germline V gene (reference sequence).

This clonotype was seen ten or more times. The rearrangement links TRBV7-8 to TRBJ2-7; the D gene is possibly TRBD1 (6 bases). Per the germline V gene, CDR1 is SGHVS and CDR2 is FQNEAQ. The CDR3 is 17 residues long. V dropped 1 base and J dropped 1 base, with 17 bases sitting between them. CDR3 amino acids: CASSLDPGTRPSYEQYF. DNA of the CDR3: TGTGCCAGCAGCTTAGATCCCGGGACAAGACCTTCCTACGAGCAGTACTTC.

This clonotype was detected a few times. The chain has TRBV18 and TRBJ1-1; unclear D gene. The CDR3 extends over 12 amino acids. Germline V gives CDR1 KGHSH, CDR2 LQKENI. V was pared by 3 bases and J by 3 bases, with 5 bases between. The CDR3 reads CASSPTDTEAFF. The CDR3 DNA follows: TGTGCCAGCTCACCCACGGACACTGAAGCTTTCTTT.

This clonotype was counted ten times or more. This chain connects TRBV20-1 to TRBJ2-7; TRBD1 aligns across 10 bases. J was trimmed by 5 bases and V by 4 bases; bases with no gene match: 5. Germline assignment: CDR1 DFQATT and CDR2 SNEGSKA (reference sequence). CDR3 length equals 13 residues. The CDR3 nucleotides read TGCAGTGCTATAGGACAGGGGGTACACGAGCAGTACTTC. Protein product: CSAIGQGVHEQYF.